This TCR beta chain was obtained from a study of blood T cell repertoires in COVID-19. Background on the study: Acute-phase and convalescent COVID-19 samples originated in the United States, Italy and Spain. The analysed material was cDNA or gDNA that came from T cells, B-cell-depleted T cells, or PBMCs.

V trimming: 3 bases; J trimming: 4 bases; junction bases outside the gene matches: 6. Germline CDR1 DFQATT, CDR2 SNEGSKA (reference sequence). This CDR3 comprises 14 residues. In the authors' workflow: Amplification of reference gene primers was used by the study to estimate nucleated cell counts. Generated by immunoSEQ multiplex PCR, the TCRdb table keeps only in-frame clones and is missing some. V and J calls plus clone size are reproduced from that table; the DNA served to infer D and trimming. The data show under 350,000 clones, with 85% to 90% seen just once and roughly 5% held by the top ten. The V and J genes are TRBV20-1 and TRBJ2-3, with 8 bases aligning to TRBD2. Specimen: peripheral blood. The clonotype originates from a man aged 40-49 years with acute or convalescent COVID-19. Here the CDR3 reads CSASASGGADTQYF. CDR3 nucleotide sequence: TGCAGTGCTAGTGCCAGCGGGGGCGCAGATACGCAGTATTTT.